This TCR beta chain was observed in a study of T-cell reconstitution after alpha-beta-depleted transplantation in children. Findings and limits, study-wide: About two months after transplant, alpha-beta T cells reportedly came from several hundred expanded graft clones.

There are a few counts of this clonotype. What it recognizes is unknown. The germline gives CDR1 LNHNV, CDR2 YYDKDF (reference sequence). J gave up 0 bases and V 2 bases, and 5 bases lay outside the gene matches. The CDR3 extends over 17 amino acids. Using unique molecular identifiers, the investigators prepared the TCRbeta library. MiXCR, applied by TCRdb to the PCR reads, yields one record per CDR3 protein. The sample shows around 300,000 distinct CDR3 sequences, 20% to 30% of them seen only once. Sequences were derived from PBMCs, mostly from graft donor cells, sampled 180 days after TCRalphabeta/CD19-depleted stem cell transplant. The V and J genes are TRBV15 and TRBJ2-5; 11 bases agree with TRBD2. This receptor was taken from a male patient younger than 18 who had a stem cell transplant for acute lymphoblastic leukemia, so the T cells may come from the graft donor. CDR3 nucleotides: TGTGCCACCAGCAGACACGGGGGACTAGCGGACCAAGAGACCCAGTACTTC. This codes for CATSRHGGLADQETQYF.